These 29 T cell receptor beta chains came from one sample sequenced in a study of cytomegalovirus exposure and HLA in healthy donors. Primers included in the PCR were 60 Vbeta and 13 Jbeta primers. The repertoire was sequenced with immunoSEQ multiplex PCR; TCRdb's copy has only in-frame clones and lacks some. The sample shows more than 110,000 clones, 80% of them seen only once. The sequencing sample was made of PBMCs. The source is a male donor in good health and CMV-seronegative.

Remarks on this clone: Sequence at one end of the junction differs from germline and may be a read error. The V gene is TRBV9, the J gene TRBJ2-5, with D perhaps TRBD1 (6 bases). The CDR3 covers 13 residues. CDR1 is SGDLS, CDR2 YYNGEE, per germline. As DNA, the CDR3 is TGTGCCAGCAGCGTACGGGACAAGGGCCCAGAGGACTTC. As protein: CASSVRDKGPEDF.

CDR3 residues: CASHTLGSPLHF. The CDR3 DNA reads as TGTGCCAGCCATACGCTGGGCTCACCCCTCCACTTT. The rearrangement links TRBV6-5 to TRBJ1-6; D is unclear. The CDR3 extends over 12 amino acids. Germline lookup yields CDR1 MNHEY and CDR2 SVGAGI. Trimming removed 8 bases from V and 10 bases from J, with 12 bases in between.

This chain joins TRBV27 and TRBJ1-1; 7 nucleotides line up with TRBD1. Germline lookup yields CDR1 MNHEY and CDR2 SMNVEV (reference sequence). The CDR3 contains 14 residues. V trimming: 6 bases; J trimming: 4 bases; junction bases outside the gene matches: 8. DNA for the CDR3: TGTGCCAGCAGGACAGGGTCTGAGACCACTGAAGCTTTCTTT. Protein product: CASRTGSETTEAFF.

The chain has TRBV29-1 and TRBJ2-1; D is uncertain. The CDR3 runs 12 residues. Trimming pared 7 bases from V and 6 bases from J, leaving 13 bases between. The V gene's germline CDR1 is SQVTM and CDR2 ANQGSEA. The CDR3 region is CSANTPPNEQFF. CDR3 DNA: TGCAGCGCTAATACCCCCCCCAATGAGCAGTTCTTC.

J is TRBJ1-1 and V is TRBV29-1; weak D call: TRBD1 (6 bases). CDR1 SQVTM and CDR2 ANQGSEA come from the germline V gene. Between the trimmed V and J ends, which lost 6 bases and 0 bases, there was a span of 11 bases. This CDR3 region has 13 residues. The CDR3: CSVRTVLNTEAFF. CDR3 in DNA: TGCAGCGTAAGGACAGTCCTGAACACTGAAGCTTTCTTT.

CDR3 sequence (DNA): TGTGCCAGCAGCGTGACAGGGTCCACAGATACGCAGTATTTT. This codes for CASSVTGSTDTQYF. J is TRBJ2-3 and V is TRBV9; TRBD1 matches at 7 bases. The junction had 2 bases not matched to a gene; V was cut back by 2 bases and J by 2 bases. This CDR3 region has 14 residues. Per germline, CDR1 SGDLS and CDR2 YYNGEE.

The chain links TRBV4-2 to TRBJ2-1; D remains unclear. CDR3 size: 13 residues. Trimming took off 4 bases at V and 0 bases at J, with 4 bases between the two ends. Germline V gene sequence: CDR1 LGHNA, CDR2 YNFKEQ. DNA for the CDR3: TGTGCCAGCAGCCTGAGCTCCTACAATGAGCAGTTCTTC. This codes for CASSLSSYNEQFF.

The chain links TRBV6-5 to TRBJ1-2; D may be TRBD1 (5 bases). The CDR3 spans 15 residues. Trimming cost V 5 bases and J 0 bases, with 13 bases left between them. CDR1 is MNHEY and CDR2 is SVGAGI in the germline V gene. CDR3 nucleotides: TGTGCCAGCAGTCGCACAGGAGCGACTAACTATGGCTACACCTTC. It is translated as CASSRTGATNYGYTF.

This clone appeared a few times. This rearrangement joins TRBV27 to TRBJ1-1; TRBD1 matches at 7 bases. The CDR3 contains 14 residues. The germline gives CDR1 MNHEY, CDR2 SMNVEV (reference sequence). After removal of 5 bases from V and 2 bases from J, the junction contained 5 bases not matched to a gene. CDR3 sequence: CASSPDRDNTEAFF. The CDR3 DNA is TGTGCCAGCAGTCCCGACAGGGATAACACTGAAGCTTTCTTT.

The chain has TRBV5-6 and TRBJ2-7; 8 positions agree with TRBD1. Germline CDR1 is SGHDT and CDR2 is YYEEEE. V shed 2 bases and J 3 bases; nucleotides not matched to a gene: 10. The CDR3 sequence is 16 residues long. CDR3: CASSLQGGATLYEQYF. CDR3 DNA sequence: TGTGCCAGCAGCTTACAGGGGGGAGCAACACTCTACGAGCAGTACTTC.

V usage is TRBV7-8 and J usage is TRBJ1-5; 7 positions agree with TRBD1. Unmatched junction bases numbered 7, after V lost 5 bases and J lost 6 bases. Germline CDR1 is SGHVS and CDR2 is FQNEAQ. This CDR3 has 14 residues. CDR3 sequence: CASSTNRGTQPQHF. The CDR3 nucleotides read TGTGCCAGCAGCACCAACAGGGGAACTCAGCCCCAGCATTTT.

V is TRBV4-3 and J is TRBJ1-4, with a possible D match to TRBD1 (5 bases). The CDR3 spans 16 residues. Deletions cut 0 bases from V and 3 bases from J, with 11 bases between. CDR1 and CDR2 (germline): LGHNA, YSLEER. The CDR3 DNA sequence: TGCGCCAGCAGCCAAGATTTTCCCAGGGCTAATGAAAAACTGTTTTTT. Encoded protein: CASSQDFPRANEKLFF.

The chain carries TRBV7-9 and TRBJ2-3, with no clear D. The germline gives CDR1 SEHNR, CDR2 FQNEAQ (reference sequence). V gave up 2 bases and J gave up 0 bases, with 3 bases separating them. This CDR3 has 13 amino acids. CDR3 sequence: CASSLLSTDTQYF. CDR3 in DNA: TGTGCCAGCAGCTTATTAAGCACAGATACGCAGTATTTT.

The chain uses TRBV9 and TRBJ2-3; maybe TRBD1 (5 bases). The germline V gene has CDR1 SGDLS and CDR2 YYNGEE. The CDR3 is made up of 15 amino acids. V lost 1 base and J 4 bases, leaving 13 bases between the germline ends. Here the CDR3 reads CASSVLGGAPDTQYF. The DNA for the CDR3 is TGTGCCAGCAGCGTACTAGGTGGGGCCCCAGATACGCAGTATTTT.

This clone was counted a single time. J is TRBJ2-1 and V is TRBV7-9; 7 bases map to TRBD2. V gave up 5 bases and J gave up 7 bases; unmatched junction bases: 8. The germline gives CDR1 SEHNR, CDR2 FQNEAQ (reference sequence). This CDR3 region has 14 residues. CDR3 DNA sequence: TGTGCCAGCAGCCTTAATTGGGGGGGAAATGAGCAGTTCTTC. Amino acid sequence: CASSLNWGGNEQFF.

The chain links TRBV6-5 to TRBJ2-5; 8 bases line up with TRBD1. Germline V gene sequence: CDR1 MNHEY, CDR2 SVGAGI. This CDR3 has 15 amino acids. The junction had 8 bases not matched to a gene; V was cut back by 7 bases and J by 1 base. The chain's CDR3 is CASTPDRVGQETQYF. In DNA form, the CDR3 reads TGTGCCAGCACTCCGGACAGGGTAGGCCAAGAGACCCAGTACTTC.

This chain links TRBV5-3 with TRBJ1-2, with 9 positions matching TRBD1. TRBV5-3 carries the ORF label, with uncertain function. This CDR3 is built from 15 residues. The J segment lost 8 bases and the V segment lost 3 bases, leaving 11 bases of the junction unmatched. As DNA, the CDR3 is TGTGCCAGAAGCTGGCCCTGGGGGACAGGGCGGGGCTACACCTTC. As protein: CARSWPWGTGRGYTF.

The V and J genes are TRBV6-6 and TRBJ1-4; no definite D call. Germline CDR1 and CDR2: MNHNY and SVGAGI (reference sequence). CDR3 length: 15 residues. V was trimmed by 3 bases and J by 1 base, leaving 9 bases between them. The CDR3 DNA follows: TGTGCCAGCAGTTATCGGGGAGGAACTAATGAAAAACTGTTTTTT. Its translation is CASSYRGGTNEKLFF.

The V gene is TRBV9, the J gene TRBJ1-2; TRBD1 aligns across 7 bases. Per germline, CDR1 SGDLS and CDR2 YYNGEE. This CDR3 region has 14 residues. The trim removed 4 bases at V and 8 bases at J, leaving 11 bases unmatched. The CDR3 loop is CASSPTTGPGGYTF. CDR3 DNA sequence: TGTGCCAGCAGCCCCACGACAGGGCCCGGCGGCTACACCTTC. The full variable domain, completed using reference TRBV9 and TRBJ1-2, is DSGVTQTPKHLITATGQRVTLRCSPRSGDLSVYWYQQSLDQGLQFLIQYYNGEERAKGNILERFSAQQFPDLHSELNLSSLELGDSALYFCASSPTTGPGGYTFGSGTRLTVV.

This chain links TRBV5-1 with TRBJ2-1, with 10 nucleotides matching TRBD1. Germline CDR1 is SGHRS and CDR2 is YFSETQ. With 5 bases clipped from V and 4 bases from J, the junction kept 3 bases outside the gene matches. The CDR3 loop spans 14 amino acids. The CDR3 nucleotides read TGCGCCAGCAGGAGGGACAGGGGATACAATGAGCAGTTCTTC. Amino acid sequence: CASRRDRGYNEQFF.

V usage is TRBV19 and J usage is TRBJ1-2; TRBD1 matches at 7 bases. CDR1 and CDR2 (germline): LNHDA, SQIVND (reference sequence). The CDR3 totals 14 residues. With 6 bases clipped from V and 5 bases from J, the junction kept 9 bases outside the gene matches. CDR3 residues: CASRTGTADYGYTF. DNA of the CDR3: TGTGCCAGTAGAACCGGGACAGCAGATTATGGCTACACCTTC.

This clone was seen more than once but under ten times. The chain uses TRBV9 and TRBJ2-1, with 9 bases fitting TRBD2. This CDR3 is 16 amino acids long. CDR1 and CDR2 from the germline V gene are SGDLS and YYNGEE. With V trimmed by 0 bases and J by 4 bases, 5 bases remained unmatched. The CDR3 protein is CASSVAGGGAYNEQFF. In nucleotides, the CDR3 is TGTGCCAGCAGCGTAGCTGGCGGGGGGGCGTACAATGAGCAGTTCTTC.

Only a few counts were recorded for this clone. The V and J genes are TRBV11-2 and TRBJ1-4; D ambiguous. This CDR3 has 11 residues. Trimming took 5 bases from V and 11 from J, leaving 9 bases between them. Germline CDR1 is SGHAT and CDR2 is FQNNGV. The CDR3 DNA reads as TGTGCCAGCAGCCCCTACTTTAAACTGTTTTTT. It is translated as CASSPYFKLFF.

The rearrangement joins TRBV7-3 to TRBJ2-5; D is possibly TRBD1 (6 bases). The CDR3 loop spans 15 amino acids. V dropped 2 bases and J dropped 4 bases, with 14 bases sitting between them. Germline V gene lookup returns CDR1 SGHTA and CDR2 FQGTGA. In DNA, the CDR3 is TGTGCCAGCAGCTTACTAGGGACAATAGGAGAGACCCAGTACTTC. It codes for CASSLLGTIGETQYF.

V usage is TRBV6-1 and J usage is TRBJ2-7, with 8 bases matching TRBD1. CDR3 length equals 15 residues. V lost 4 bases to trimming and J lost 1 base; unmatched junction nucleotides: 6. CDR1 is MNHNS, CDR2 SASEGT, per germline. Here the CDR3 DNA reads TGTGCCAGCAGTGCTCAGGGGGCCTCATCCTACGAGCAGTACTTC. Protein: CASSAQGASSYEQYF.

The CDR3 sequence: CASRMNRGGYTF. CDR3 bases: TGTGCCAGCAGGATGAACAGGGGTGGCTACACCTTC. The chain recombines TRBV28 with TRBJ1-2; 7 nucleotides agree with TRBD1. Germline-derived CDR1 and CDR2 are MDHEN and SYDVKM. V lost 6 bases, J lost 7 bases, and 5 bases stayed unmatched. The CDR3 length is 12 residues.

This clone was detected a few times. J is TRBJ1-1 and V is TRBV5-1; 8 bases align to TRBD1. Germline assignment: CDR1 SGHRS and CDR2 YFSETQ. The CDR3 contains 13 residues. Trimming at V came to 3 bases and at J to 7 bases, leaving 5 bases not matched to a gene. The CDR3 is CASSSQGAGEAFF. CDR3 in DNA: TGCGCCAGCAGCTCCCAGGGGGCCGGTGAAGCTTTCTTT.

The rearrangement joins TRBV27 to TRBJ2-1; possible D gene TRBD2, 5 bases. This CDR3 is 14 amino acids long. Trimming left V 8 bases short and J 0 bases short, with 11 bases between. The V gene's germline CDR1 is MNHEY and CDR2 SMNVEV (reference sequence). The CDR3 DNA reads TGTGCCAGCGGCGGGCCAAGCTCCTACAATGAGCAGTTCTTC. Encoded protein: CASGGPSSYNEQFF.

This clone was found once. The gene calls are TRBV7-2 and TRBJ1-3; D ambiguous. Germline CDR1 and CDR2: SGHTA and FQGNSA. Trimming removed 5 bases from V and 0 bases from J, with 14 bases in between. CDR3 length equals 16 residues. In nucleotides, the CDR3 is TGTGCCAGCAGCCCGAGCAACAGCTTCTCTGGAAACACCATATATTTT. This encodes CASSPSNSFSGNTIYF.